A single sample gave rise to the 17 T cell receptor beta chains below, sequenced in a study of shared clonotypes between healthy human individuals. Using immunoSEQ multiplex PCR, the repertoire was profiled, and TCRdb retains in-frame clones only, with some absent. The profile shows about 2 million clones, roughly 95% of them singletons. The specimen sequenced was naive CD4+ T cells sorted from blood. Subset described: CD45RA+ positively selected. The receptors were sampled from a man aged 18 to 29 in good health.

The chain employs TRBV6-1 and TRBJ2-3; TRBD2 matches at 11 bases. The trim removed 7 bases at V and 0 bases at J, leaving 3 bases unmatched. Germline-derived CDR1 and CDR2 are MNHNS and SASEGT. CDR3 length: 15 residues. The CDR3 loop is CASKRTSGSTDTQYF. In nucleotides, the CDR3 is TGTGCCAGCAAAAGGACTAGCGGGAGCACAGATACGCAGTATTTT.

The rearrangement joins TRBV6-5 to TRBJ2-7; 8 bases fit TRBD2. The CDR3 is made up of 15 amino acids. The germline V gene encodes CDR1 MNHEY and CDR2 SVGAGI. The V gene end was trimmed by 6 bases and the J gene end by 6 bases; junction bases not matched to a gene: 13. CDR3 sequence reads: CASRSLVREGPEQYF. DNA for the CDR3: TGTGCCAGCAGAAGCCTAGTTCGGGAGGGCCCCGAGCAGTACTTC.

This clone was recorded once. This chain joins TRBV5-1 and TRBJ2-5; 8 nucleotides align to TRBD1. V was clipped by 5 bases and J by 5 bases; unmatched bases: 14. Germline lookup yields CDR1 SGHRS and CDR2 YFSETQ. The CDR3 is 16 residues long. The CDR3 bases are TGCGCCAGCAGTTTATCTGTCCAGGGGGCCGGTGAGACCCAGTACTTC. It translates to CASSLSVQGAGETQYF.

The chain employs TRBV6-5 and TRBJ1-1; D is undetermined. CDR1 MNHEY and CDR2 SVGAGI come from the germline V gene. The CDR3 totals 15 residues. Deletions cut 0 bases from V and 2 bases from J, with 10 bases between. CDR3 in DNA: TGTGCCAGCAGTTACTCGAGCCACCCCAACACTGAAGCTTTCTTT. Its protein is CASSYSSHPNTEAFF.

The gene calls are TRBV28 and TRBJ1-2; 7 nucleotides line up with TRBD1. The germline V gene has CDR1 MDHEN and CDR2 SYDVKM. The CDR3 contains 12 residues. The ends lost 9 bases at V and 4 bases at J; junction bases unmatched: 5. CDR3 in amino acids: CARWDSIYGYTF. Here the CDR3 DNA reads TGTGCCAGGTGGGACAGCATCTATGGCTACACCTTC.

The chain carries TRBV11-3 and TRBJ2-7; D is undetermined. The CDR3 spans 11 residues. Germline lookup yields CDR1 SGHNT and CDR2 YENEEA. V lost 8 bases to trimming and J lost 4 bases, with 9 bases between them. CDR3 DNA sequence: TGTGCCAGCTCCTCACAGTACGAGCAGTACTTC. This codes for CASSSQYEQYF. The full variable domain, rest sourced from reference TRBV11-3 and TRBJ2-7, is EAGVVQSPRYKIIEKKQPVAFWCNPISGHNTLYWYLQNLGQGPELLIRYENEEAVDDSQLPKDRFSAERLKGVDSTLKIQPAELGDSAVYLCASSSQYEQYFGPGTRLTVT.

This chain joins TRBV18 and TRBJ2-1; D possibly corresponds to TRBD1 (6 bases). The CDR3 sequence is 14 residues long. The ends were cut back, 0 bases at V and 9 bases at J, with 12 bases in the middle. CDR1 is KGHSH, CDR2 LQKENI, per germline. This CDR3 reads CASSPPIGGGEQFF. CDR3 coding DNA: TGTGCCAGCTCACCACCGATTGGGGGCGGTGAGCAGTTCTTC.

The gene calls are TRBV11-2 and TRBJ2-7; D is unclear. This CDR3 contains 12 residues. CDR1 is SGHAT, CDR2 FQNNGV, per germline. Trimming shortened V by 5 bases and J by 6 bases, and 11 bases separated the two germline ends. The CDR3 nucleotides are TGTGCCAGCAGCCCCGGACGGATCGAGCAGTACTTC. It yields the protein CASSPGRIEQYF. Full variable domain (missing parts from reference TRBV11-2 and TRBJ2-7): EAGVAQSPRYKIIEKRQSVAFWCNPISGHATLYWYQQILGQGPKLLIQFQNNGVVDDSQLPKDRFSAERLKGVDSTLKIQPAKLEDSAVYLCASSPGRIEQYFGPGTRLTVT.

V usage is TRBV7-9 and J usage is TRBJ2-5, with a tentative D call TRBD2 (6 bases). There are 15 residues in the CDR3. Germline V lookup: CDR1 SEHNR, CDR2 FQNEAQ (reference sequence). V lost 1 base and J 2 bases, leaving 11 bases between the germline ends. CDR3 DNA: TGTGCCAGCAGCTTAGTGGAGGGACCACAAGAGACCCAGTACTTC. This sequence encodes CASSLVEGPQETQYF.

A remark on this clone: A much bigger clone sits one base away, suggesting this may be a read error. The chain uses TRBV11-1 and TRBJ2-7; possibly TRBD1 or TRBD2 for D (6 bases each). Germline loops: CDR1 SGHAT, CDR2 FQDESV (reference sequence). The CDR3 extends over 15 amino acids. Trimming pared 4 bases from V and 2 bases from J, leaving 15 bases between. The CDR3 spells CASSSQGTATYEQYF. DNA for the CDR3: TGTGCCAGCAGCTCCCAGGGGACTGCTACCTACGAGCAGTACTTC.

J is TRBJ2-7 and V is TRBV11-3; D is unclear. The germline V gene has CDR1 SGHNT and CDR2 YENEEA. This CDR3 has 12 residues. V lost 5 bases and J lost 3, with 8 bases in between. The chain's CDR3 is CASSVTNYEQYF. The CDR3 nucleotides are TGTGCCAGCAGCGTAACTAACTACGAGCAGTACTTC.

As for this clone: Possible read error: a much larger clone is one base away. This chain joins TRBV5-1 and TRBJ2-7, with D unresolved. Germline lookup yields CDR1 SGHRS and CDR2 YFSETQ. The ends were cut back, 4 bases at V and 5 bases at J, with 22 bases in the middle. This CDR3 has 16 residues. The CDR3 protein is CASSGLTTRSLDEQYF. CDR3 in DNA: TGCGCCAGCAGCGGGCTTACGACCCGTTCCTTAGACGAGCAGTACTTC.

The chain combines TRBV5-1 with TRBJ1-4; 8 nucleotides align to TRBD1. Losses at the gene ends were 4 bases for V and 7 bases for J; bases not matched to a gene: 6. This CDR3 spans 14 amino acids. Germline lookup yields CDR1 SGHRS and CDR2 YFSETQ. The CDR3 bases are TGCGCCAGCAGCCCCGGGACAGGCAGTGAAAAACTGTTTTTT. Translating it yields CASSPGTGSEKLFF.

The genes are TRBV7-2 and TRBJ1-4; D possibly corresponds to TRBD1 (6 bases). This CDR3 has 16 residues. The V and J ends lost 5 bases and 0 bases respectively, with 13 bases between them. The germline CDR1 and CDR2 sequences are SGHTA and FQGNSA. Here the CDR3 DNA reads TGTGCCAGCAGCCCGGACAGACCCTCAACTAATGAAAAACTGTTTTTT. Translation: CASSPDRPSTNEKLFF.

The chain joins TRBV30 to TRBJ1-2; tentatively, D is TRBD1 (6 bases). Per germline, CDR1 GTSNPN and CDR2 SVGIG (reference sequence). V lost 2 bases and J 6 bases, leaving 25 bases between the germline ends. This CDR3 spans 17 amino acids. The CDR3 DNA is TGTGCCTGGAGTCGAACTAAAACAGGGACTTTTAAACATGGCTACACCTTC. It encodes CAWSRTKTGTFKHGYTF.

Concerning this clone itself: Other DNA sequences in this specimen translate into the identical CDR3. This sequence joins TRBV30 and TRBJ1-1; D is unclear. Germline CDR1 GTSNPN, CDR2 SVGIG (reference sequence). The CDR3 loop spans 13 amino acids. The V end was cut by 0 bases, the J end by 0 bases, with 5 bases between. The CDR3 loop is CAWSVRLNTEAFF. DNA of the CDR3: TGTGCCTGGAGTGTACGCCTGAACACTGAAGCTTTCTTT.

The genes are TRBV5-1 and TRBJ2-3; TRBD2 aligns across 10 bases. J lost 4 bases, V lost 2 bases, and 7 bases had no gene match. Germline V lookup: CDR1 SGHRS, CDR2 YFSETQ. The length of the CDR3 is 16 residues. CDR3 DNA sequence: TGCGCCAGCAGCTTCATTAGCGGGGGGACACCAGATACGCAGTATTTT. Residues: CASSFISGGTPDTQYF.